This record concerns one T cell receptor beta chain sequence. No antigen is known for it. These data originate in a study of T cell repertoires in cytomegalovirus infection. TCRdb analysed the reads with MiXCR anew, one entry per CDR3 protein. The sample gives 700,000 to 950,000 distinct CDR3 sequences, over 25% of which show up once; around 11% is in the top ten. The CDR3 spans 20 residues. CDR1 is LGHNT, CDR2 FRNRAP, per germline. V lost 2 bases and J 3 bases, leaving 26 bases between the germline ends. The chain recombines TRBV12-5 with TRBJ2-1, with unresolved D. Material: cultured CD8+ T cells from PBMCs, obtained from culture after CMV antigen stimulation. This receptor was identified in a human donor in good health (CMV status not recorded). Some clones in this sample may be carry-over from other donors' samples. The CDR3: CASGLLKPLSLGKDYNEQFF. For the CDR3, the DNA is TGTGCTAGTGGTTTGTTGAAGCCTCTCTCTCTAGGGAAGGACTACAATGAGCAGTTCTTC. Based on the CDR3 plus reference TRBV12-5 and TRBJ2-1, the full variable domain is DARVTQTPRHKVTEMGQEVTMRCQPILGHNTVFWYRQTMMQGLELLAYFRNRAPLDDSGMPKDRFSAEMPDATLATLKIQPSEPRDSAVYFCASGLLKPLSLGKDYNEQFFGPGTRLTVL.